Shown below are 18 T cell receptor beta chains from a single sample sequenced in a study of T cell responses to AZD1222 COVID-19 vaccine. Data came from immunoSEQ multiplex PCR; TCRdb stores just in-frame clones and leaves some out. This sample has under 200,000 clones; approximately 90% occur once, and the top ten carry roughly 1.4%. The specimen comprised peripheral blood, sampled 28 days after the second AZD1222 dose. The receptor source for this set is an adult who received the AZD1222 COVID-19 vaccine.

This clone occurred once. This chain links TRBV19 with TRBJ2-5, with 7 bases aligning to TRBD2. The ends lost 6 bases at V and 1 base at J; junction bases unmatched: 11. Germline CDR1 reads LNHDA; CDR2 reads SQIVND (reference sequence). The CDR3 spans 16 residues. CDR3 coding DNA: TGTGCCAGTAGAGACCCAGCGGGACCCTCCCAAGAGACCCAGTACTTC. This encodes CASRDPAGPSQETQYF.

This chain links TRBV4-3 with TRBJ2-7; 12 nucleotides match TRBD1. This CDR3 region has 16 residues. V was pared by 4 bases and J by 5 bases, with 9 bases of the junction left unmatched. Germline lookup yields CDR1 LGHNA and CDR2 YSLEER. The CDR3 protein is CASSRSPGQGADEQYF. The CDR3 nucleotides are TGCGCCAGCAGCCGCAGTCCGGGACAGGGGGCTGACGAGCAGTACTTC.

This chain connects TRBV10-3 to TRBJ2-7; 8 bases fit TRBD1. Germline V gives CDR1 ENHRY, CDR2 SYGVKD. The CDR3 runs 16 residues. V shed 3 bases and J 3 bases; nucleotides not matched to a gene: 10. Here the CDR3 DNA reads TGTGCCATCAGTGATTACGACAGGGGCGGCTACTACGAGCAGTACTTC. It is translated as CAISDYDRGGYYEQYF.

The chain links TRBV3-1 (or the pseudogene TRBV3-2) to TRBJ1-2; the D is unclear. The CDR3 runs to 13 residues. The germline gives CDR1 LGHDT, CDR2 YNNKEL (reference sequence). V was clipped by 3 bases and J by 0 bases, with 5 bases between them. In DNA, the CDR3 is TGTGCCAGCAGCCAGGACTCTAACTATGGCTACACCTTC. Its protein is CASSQDSNYGYTF.

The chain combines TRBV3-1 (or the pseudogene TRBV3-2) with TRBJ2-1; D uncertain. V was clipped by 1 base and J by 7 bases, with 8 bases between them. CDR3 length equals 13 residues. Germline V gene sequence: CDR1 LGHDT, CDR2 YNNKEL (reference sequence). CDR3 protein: CASSQGGVNEQFF. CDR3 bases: TGTGCCAGCAGCCAAGGCGGAGTTAATGAGCAGTTCTTC.

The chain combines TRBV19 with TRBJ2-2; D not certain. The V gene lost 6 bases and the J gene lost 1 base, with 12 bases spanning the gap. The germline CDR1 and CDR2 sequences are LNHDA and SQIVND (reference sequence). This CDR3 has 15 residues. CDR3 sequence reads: CASSGWQVNTGELFF. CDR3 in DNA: TGTGCCAGTAGCGGGTGGCAGGTGAACACCGGGGAGCTGTTTTTT.

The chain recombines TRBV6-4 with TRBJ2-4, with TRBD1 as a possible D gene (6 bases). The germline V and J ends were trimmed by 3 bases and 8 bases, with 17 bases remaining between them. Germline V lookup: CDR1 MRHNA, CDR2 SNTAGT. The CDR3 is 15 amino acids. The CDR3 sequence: CASSEGTTGVDIQYF. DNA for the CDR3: TGTGCCAGCAGTGAGGGGACAACAGGAGTAGACATTCAGTACTTC.

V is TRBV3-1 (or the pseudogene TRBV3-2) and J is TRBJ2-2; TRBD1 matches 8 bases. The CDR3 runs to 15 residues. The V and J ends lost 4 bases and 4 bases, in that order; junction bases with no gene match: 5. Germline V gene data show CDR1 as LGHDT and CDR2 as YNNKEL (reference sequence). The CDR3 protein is CASSPPGQVTGELFF. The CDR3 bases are TGTGCCAGCAGCCCTCCGGGACAGGTCACCGGGGAGCTGTTTTTT.

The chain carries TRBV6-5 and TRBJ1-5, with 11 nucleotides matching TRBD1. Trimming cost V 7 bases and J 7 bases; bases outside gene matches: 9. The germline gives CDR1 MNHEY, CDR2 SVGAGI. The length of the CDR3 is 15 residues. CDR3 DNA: TGTGCCAGCATGATGGGACAGGGGGTTCGGCAGCCCCAGCATTTT. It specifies CASMMGQGVRQPQHF.

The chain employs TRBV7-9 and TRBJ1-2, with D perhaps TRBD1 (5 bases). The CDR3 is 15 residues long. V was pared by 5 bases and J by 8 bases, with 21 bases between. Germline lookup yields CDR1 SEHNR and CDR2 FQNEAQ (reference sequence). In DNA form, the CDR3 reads TGTGCCAGCAGCCGGGAGGGGAGGGACTCGATGGGCTACACCTTC. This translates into CASSREGRDSMGYTF.

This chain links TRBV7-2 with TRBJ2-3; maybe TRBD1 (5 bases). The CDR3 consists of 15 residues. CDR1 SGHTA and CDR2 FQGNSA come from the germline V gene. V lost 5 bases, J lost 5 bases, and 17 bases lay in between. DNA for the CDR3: TGTGCCAGCAGCAAGCAGGGTGGAACGGGAGATACGCAGTATTTT. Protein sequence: CASSKQGGTGDTQYF.

In DNA, the CDR3 is TGTGCCAGCAGCTTACACGACAGGGAGTCAGGCTACACCTTC. Encoded protein: CASSLHDRESGYTF. The gene calls are TRBV11-1 and TRBJ1-2, with 7 bases identical to TRBD1. The CDR3 sequence is 14 residues long. Germline V lookup: CDR1 SGHAT, CDR2 FQDESV (reference sequence). V lost 2 bases, J lost 8 bases, and 8 bases stayed unmatched.

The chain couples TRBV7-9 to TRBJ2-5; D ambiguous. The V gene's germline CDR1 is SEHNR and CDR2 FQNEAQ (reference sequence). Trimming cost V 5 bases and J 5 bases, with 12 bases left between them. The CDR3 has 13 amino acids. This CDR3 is CASSLLGVETQYF. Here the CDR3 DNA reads TGTGCCAGCAGCCTATTGGGTGTGGAGACCCAGTACTTC. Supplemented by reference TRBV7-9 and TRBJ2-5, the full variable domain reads DTGVSQNPRHKITKRGQNVTFRCDPISEHNRLYWYRQTLGQGPEFLTYFQNEAQLEKSRLLSDRFSAERPKGSFSTLEIQRTEQGDSAMYLCASSLLGVETQYFGPGTRLLVL.

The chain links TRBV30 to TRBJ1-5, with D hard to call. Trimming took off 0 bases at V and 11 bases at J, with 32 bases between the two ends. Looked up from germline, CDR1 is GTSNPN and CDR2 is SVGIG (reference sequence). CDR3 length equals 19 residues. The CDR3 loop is CAWSVWAQRGGNPNRAQHF. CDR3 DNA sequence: TGTGCCTGGAGTGTATGGGCCCAGAGAGGCGGTAATCCCAATCGGGCCCAGCATTTT. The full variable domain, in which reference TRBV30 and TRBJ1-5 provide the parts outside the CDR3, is SQTIHQWPATLVQPVGSPLSLECTVEGTSNPNLYWYRQAAGRGLQLLFYSVGIGQISSEVPQNLSASRPQDRQFILSSKKLLLSDSGFYLCAWSVWAQRGGNPNRAQHFGDGTRLSIL.

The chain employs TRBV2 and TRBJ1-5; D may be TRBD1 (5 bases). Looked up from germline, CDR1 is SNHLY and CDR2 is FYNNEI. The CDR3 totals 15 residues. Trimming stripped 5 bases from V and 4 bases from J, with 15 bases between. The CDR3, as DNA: TGTGCCAGCAGTCAACCGGGACCGAGAAATCAGCCCCAGCATTTT. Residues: CASSQPGPRNQPQHF.

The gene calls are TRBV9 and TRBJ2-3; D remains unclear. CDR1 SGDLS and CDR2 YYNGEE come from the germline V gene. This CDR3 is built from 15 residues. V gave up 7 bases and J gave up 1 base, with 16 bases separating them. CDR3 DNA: TGTGCCAGCGGTCGGGCTCCTGGGCGCACAGATACGCAGTATTTT. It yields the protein CASGRAPGRTDTQYF.

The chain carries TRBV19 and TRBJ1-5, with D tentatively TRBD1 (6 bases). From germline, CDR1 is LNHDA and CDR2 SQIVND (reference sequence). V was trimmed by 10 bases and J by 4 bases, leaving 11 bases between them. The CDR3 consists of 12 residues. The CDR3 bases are TGTGCCACTTTACAGGGAAATCAGCCCCAGCATTTT. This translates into CATLQGNQPQHF.

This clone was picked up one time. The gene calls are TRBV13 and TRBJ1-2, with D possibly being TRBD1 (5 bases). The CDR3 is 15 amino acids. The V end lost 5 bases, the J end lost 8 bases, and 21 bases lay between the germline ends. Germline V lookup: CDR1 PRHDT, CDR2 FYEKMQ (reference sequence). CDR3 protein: CASSQPADGHQGYTF. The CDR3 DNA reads TGTGCCAGCAGCCAACCTGCAGACGGACACCAGGGCTACACCTTC.